The next 28 T cell receptor beta chains were all read from a single sample in a study of beta chain features in type 1 diabetes. All of the isolated RNA was reverse transcribed, so expressed TCRB transcripts were sequenced. Here immunoSEQ multiplex PCR was the method, and the copy in TCRdb shows in-frame clones only, minus some. This sample has hundreds of thousands of clones; around 12% occur once, and the top ten carry about 0.017%. Sequencing used naive CD4+ T cells from blood. The receptors were gathered from a man in his late teens or twenties in good health.

V gene TRBV19 combines with J gene TRBJ1-1; D gene uncertain. CDR3 length: 13 amino acids. Looked up from germline, CDR1 is LNHDA and CDR2 is SQIVND (reference sequence). The V gene lost 5 bases and the J gene lost 2 bases, with 9 bases spanning the gap. CDR3 coding DNA: TGTGCCAGTAGTCCGGTATTAAACACTGAAGCTTTCTTT. The encoded protein is CASSPVLNTEAFF.

This clone was found a few times. V is TRBV4-1 and J is TRBJ2-7, with TRBD1 matching over 7 bases. Germline values: CDR1 MGHRA, CDR2 YSYEKL. This CDR3 has 16 residues. The V segment lost 4 bases and the J segment 1 base; nucleotides outside the gene matches: 10. CDR3 loop: CASSRLGRDRSYEQYF. CDR3 bases: TGCGCCAGCAGCCGCCTAGGTCGGGACAGATCCTACGAGCAGTACTTC.

This clone has more than one count but fewer than ten. The chain's CDR3 is CASSQESRTANYGYTF. In DNA, the CDR3 is TGCGCCAGCAGCCAAGAATCCAGGACAGCGAACTATGGCTACACCTTC. The genes are TRBV4-3 and TRBJ1-2, with D possibly matching TRBD1 (6 bases). Germline CDR1 reads LGHNA; CDR2 reads YSLEER. V gave up 0 bases and J gave up 2 bases, with 13 bases separating them. The CDR3 sequence is 16 residues long.

The rearrangement links TRBV7-2 to TRBJ2-1; the D is unclear. V was clipped by 0 bases and J by 6 bases, with 9 bases between them. Germline-derived CDR1 and CDR2 are SGHTA and FQGNSA. This CDR3 is 14 amino acids long. CDR3 DNA sequence: TGTGCCAGCAGCTTAGCCACAGTCGCCAATGAGCAGTTCTTC. Residues: CASSLATVANEQFF.

CDR3 sequence: CASSLDRQNTEAFF. The CDR3 DNA sequence: TGCGCCAGCAGCTTGGACAGGCAAAACACTGAAGCTTTCTTT. The V gene is TRBV5-1, the J gene TRBJ1-1; tentatively, D is TRBD1 (5 bases). CDR3 length: 14 amino acids. Germline loops: CDR1 SGHRS, CDR2 YFSETQ. The ends were cut back, 0 bases at V and 2 bases at J, with 8 bases in the middle.

This clone has just a few counts. The DNA of the CDR3 is TGTGCCAGTAGTATTACCCCTCGGTATGGCTACACCTTC. Its protein product is CASSITPRYGYTF. The chain recombines TRBV19 with TRBJ1-2; D is ambiguous. The CDR3 is 13 amino acids. Germline V lookup: CDR1 LNHDA, CDR2 SQIVND (reference sequence). Trimming removed 3 bases at V and 5 bases at J, with 10 bases between.

The genes are TRBV9 and TRBJ2-3, with D hard to call. From germline, CDR1 is SGDLS and CDR2 YYNGEE. The V and J ends lost 3 bases and 6 bases respectively, with 11 bases between them. This CDR3 is built from 13 residues. CDR3 DNA: TGTGCCAGCAGCGCCCGCCCGCGGGATACGCAGTATTTT. Residues: CASSARPRDTQYF.

This clone came up a few times. The chain carries TRBV29-1 and TRBJ2-7; unclear D gene. From germline, CDR1 is SQVTM and CDR2 ANQGSEA. V was shortened by 1 base and J by 7 bases, with 11 bases between the two germline ends. The CDR3 extends over 12 amino acids. The CDR3 sequence is CSVEVTVREQYF. As DNA, the CDR3 is TGCAGCGTTGAAGTAACTGTCCGGGAGCAGTACTTC.

The chain links TRBV6-5 to TRBJ1-1; unclear D gene. The CDR3 spans 14 residues. Germline values: CDR1 MNHEY, CDR2 SVGAGI. V gave up 0 bases and J gave up 3 bases, with 8 bases separating them. CDR3 sequence reads: CASSYSFEDTEAFF. The CDR3 coding sequence is TGTGCCAGCAGTTACTCTTTCGAGGACACTGAAGCTTTCTTT.

This chain connects TRBV7-2 to TRBJ2-7; D is perhaps TRBD1 (6 bases). This CDR3 is built from 14 residues. V gave up 5 bases and J gave up 1 base, with 12 bases separating them. In germline, CDR1 is SGHTA, CDR2 FQGNSA. In DNA, the CDR3 is TGTGCCAGCAGCGTCCAGGACAGATCCTACGAGCAGTACTTC. As protein: CASSVQDRSYEQYF.

The table lists this clone with a few counts. This chain connects TRBV9 to TRBJ2-3; perhaps TRBD2 as D (5 bases). This CDR3 has 14 amino acids. Trimming took 3 bases from V and 1 from J, leaving 9 bases between them. Germline V lookup: CDR1 SGDLS, CDR2 YYNGEE. The CDR3 sequence is CASSGGSGTDTQYF. The CDR3 nucleotides are TGTGCCAGCAGCGGCGGGTCGGGCACAGATACGCAGTATTTT. The entire variable domain, with the rest obtained from reference TRBV9 and TRBJ2-3, is as follows: DSGVTQTPKHLITATGQRVTLRCSPRSGDLSVYWYQQSLDQGLQFLIQYYNGEERAKGNILERFSAQQFPDLHSELNLSSLELGDSALYFCASSGGSGTDTQYFGPGTRLTVL.

This clone was counted only a few times. This chain joins TRBV9 and TRBJ2-5; TRBD2 matches 7 bases. Per the germline V gene, CDR1 is SGDLS and CDR2 is YYNGEE. The CDR3 runs to 14 residues. V shed 4 bases, J shed 2 bases, and the junction held 5 bases outside the gene matches. The CDR3 DNA sequence: TGTGCCAGCAGCCCCCGGGGGGAACAAGAGACCCAGTACTTC. Translation gives CASSPRGEQETQYF.

This chain connects TRBV6-5 to TRBJ1-2, with a weak D call TRBD1 (6 bases). Looked up from germline, CDR1 is MNHEY and CDR2 is SVGAGI. Deletions cut 1 base from V and 1 base from J, with 13 bases between. The CDR3 is made up of 16 amino acids. CDR3 coding DNA: TGTGCCAGCAGTTACTTGGCCAGGGGTTTTAACTATGGCTACACCTTC. This encodes CASSYLARGFNYGYTF.

There are a few counts of this clone. CDR3: CASSQVQANTEAFF. Written as DNA, the CDR3 is TGTGCCAGCAGCCAAGTACAGGCGAACACTGAAGCTTTCTTT. The V gene is TRBV14, the J gene TRBJ1-1; TRBD1 is a possible D gene (5 bases). The CDR3 runs 14 residues. Trimming left V 1 base short and J 1 base short, with 7 bases between. Germline lookup yields CDR1 SGHDN and CDR2 FVKESK. Based on the CDR3 plus reference TRBV14 and TRBJ1-1, the full variable domain is EAGVTQFPSHSVIEKGQTVTLRCDPISGHDNLYWYRRVMGKEIKFLLHFVKESKQDESGMPNNRFLAERTGGTYSTLKVQPAELEDSGVYFCASSQVQANTEAFFGQGTRLTVV.

With respect to this clone: Compared with germline, one end of the junction differs, possibly owing to a read error. The V gene is TRBV6-1, the J gene TRBJ1-2, with a possible D match to TRBD1 (6 bases). Germline V CDR1 and CDR2: MNHNS, SASEGT. The CDR3 length is 16 residues. The CDR3 spells CASGETNRVPNYGYTF. In nucleotides, the CDR3 is TGTGCCAGCGGTGAGACTAACAGGGTACCTAACTATGGCTACACCTTC.

This clone occurred a few times. V gene TRBV10-3 combines with J gene TRBJ1-2, with D perhaps matching TRBD1 (5 bases). The germline V gene encodes CDR1 ENHRY and CDR2 SYGVKD. The CDR3 is made up of 13 amino acids. V dropped 7 bases and J dropped 1 base, with 10 bases sitting between them. CDR3 region: CAINQGGNYGYTF. The DNA of the CDR3 is TGTGCCATCAACCAGGGTGGTAACTATGGCTACACCTTC.

V gene TRBV27 combines with J gene TRBJ1-5; possible D gene TRBD1, 5 bases. Germline V lookup: CDR1 MNHEY, CDR2 SMNVEV (reference sequence). The CDR3 totals 15 residues. Trimming cost V 2 bases and J 4 bases, with 12 bases left between them. The CDR3 nucleotides are TGTGCCAGCAGTTTAAGTCCCCAGGGAAATCAGCCCCAGCATTTT. This codes for CASSLSPQGNQPQHF.

This clone was detected only a few times. The CDR3 bases are TGCGCCAGCAGCTTCCCTACAGGGGGAAACACTGAAGCTTTCTTT. It codes for CASSFPTGGNTEAFF. The chain joins TRBV5-1 to TRBJ1-1; TRBD1 matches at 8 bases. Germline V lookup: CDR1 SGHRS, CDR2 YFSETQ. The length of the CDR3 is 15 residues. After removal of 2 bases from V and 2 bases from J, the junction contained 5 bases not matched to a gene.

The chain joins TRBV5-6 to TRBJ2-7; 8 bases fit TRBD2. V lost 5 bases to trimming and J lost 6 bases; unmatched junction nucleotides: 7. The CDR3 consists of 13 residues. Germline CDR1 is SGHDT and CDR2 is YYEEEE. CDR3 residues: CASRLTGGGEQYF. CDR3 nucleotide sequence: TGTGCCAGCAGATTGACCGGGGGGGGCGAGCAGTACTTC. The complete variable domain, with remaining parts taken from reference TRBV5-6 and TRBJ2-7, reads DAGVTQSPTHLIKTRGQQVTLRCSPKSGHDTVSWYQQALGQGPQFIFQYYEEEERQRGNFPDRFSGHQFPNYSSELNVNALLLGDSALYLCASRLTGGGEQYFGPGTRLTVT.

The CDR3 coding sequence is TGTGCCTGGGGCGGTTGGGGGCGCATGGATAATGAGCAGTTCTTC. Amino acid sequence: CAWGGWGRMDNEQFF. This chain joins TRBV30 and TRBJ2-1; D is perhaps TRBD1 (6 bases). The CDR3 runs 15 residues. Germline V gene data show CDR1 as GTSNPN and CDR2 as SVGIG (reference sequence). With 5 bases removed from V and 7 bases from J, the gap between germline ends came to 21 bases.

This clone was detected only a few times. The chain carries TRBV7-2 and TRBJ2-5, with D possibly matching TRBD1 (6 bases). Germline loops: CDR1 SGHTA, CDR2 FQGNSA. The CDR3 runs to 14 residues. V lost 4 bases and J 5 bases, leaving 14 bases between the germline ends. CDR3 sequence: CASSYQGFRETQYF. The CDR3 DNA sequence: TGTGCCAGCAGCTATCAGGGGTTTAGGGAGACCCAGTACTTC.

This clone has only a few counts. The CDR3 sequence is CASSKLAGGRETQYF. The CDR3 DNA reads TGTGCCAGCAGTAAGCTAGCGGGGGGGCGGGAGACCCAGTACTTC. The gene calls are TRBV28 and TRBJ2-5; 12 nucleotides match TRBD2. CDR3 length: 15 amino acids. V shed 5 bases, J shed 5 bases, and the junction held 6 bases outside the gene matches. The V gene's germline CDR1 is MDHEN and CDR2 SYDVKM.

This clone was seen only a few times. J is TRBJ1-1 and V is TRBV20-1; D gene uncertain. From germline, CDR1 is DFQATT and CDR2 SNEGSKA (reference sequence). Trimming took 3 bases from V and 11 from J, leaving 10 bases between them. The CDR3 length is 10 residues. In nucleotides, the CDR3 is TGCAGTGCTAGGGGAGATCTGGCTTTCTTT. It codes for CSARGDLAFF.

This clone was picked up a small number of times. The chain joins TRBV7-9 to TRBJ2-1, with 11 bases identical to TRBD2. Germline trimming cut 1 base from V and 9 bases from J; bases unmatched to any gene: 2. There are 14 residues in the CDR3. Germline V gene data show CDR1 as SEHNR and CDR2 as FQNEAQ (reference sequence). CDR3 nucleotide sequence: TGTGCCAGCAGCTTAGGACTAGCGGGAAGTGAGCAGTTCTTC. Encoded protein: CASSLGLAGSEQFF.

This clone was counted only a few times. The chain recombines TRBV28 with TRBJ1-5, with 7 bases that match TRBD1. This CDR3 comprises 15 residues. From germline, CDR1 is MDHEN and CDR2 SYDVKM. After removal of 11 bases from V and 7 bases from J, the junction contained 17 bases not matched to a gene. Here the CDR3 DNA reads TGTGCCGGCCAACGACAGGGTGATCCAGGCCAGCCCCAGCATTTT. It translates to CAGQRQGDPGQPQHF.

The V call is TRBV4-2, the J call TRBJ1-3; possible D gene TRBD1, 6 bases. In germline, CDR1 is LGHNA, CDR2 YNFKEQ. V lost 0 bases to trimming and J lost 2 bases, with 23 bases between them. The CDR3 runs 20 residues. CDR3 DNA sequence: TGTGCCAGCAGCCAAGATCTCGCTGCCCACCGGGACATAACTGGAAACACCATATATTTT. Translation: CASSQDLAAHRDITGNTIYF.

This clone has only a few counts. This chain links TRBV9 with TRBJ2-7; 8 bases agree with TRBD1. Germline lookup yields CDR1 SGDLS and CDR2 YYNGEE. The length of the CDR3 is 14 residues. The J segment lost 5 bases and the V segment lost 1 base, leaving 5 bases of the junction unmatched. The CDR3 is CASSVRPGGDEQYF. Written as DNA, the CDR3 is TGTGCCAGCAGCGTACGTCCAGGGGGCGACGAGCAGTACTTC.

This chain joins TRBV2 and TRBJ1-4, with a possible D match to TRBD1 (5 bases). There are 17 residues in the CDR3. The V end lost 6 bases, the J end lost 6 bases, and 23 bases lay between the germline ends. Germline values: CDR1 SNHLY, CDR2 FYNNEI. CDR3 region: CASSRRAGSSLDEKLFF. CDR3 bases: TGTGCCAGCAGCCGCCGGGCAGGGTCGAGTTTGGATGAAAAACTGTTTTTT. The whole variable domain, filled in from reference TRBV2 and TRBJ1-4, reads EPEVTQTPSHQVTQMGQEVILRCVPISNHLYFYWYRQILGQKVEFLVSFYNNEISEKSEIFDDQFSVERPDGSNFTLKIRSTKLEDSAMYFCASSRRAGSSLDEKLFFGSGTQLSVL.